This T cell receptor (beta chain) was sequenced in a study of Ad26.COV2.S vaccination and SARS-CoV-2 variants. Study results and caveats: Vaccine recipients surpassed placebo recipients in spike-specific TCR breadth. Estimates derived from TCR breadth and depth analyses may have underestimated total T cell responses.

This table comes from immunoSEQ multiplex PCR, and its TCRdb copy is limited to in-frame clones, with some not included. The sample holds about 320,000 clones, around 90% seen once. Points on this clone: Antigen specificity is unknown.

V was shortened by 7 bases and J by 6 bases, with 13 bases between the two germline ends. Germline CDR1 is SGHAT and CDR2 is FQNNGV. The CDR3 totals 12 residues. This sample's treatment: about 20 received Ad26.COV2.S at low or high dose, single or two shots; 5 received placebo; per-sample allocation not given. Following the first vaccine or placebo injection, samples were taken on day 63. The sample consisted of peripheral blood, taken in a trial of Ad26.COV2.S vaccine versus placebo. This TCR came from a person aged 18-60 years who received the Ad26.COV2.S COVID-19 vaccine or a placebo. The rearrangement uses TRBV11-2 and TRBJ2-7, with D perhaps given as TRBD1 or TRBD2 (5 bases each). The CDR3 here is CASTYSGTEQYF. The CDR3 nucleotides read TGTGCCAGCACCTACTCCGGGACCGAGCAGTACTTC. The full variable domain, with the rest looked up from reference TRBV11-2 and TRBJ2-7, is EAGVAQSPRYKIIEKRQSVAFWCNPISGHATLYWYQQILGQGPKLLIQFQNNGVVDDSQLPKDRFSAERLKGVDSTLKIQPAKLEDSAVYLCASTYSGTEQYFGPGTRLTVT.